This TCR beta chain is from a study of shared clonotypes between healthy human individuals. Clones were read by immunoSEQ multiplex PCR, and TCRdb kept only the in-frame ones, dropping some. This sample has about 650,000 clones, with around 95% found just once. The germline V gene encodes CDR1 KGHSH and CDR2 LQKENI. The CDR3 totals 15 residues. V lost 2 bases to trimming and J lost 0 bases; unmatched junction nucleotides: 4. Terminally differentiated effector memory CD45RA+ cells were excluded from the naive CD8 cells, which were CD45RO-negative and positively selected for CCR7. Sequencing used naive CD8+ T cells sorted from blood. The rearrangement joins TRBV18 to TRBJ2-7; 7 nucleotides agree with TRBD1. This TCR came from a woman in her 30s in good health. This CDR3 is CASSPDRASSYEQYF. CDR3 nucleotide sequence: TGTGCCAGCTCACCAGACAGGGCAAGCTCCTACGAGCAGTACTTC.